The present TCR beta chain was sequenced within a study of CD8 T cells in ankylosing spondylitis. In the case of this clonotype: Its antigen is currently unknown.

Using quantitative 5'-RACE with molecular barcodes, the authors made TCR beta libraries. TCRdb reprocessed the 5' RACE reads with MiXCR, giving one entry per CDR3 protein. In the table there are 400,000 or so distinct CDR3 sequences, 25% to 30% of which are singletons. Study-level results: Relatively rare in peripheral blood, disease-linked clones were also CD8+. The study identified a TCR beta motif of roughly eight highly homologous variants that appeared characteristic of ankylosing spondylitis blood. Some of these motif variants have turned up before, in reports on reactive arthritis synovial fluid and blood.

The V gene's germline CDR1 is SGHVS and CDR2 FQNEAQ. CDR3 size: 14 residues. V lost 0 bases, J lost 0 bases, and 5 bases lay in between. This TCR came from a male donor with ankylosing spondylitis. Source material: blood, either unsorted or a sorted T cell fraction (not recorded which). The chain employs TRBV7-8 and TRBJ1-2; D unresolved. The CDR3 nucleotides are TGTGCCAGCAGCTTAGCCCCAGCTAACTATGGCTACACCTTC. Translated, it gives CASSLAPANYGYTF.